Below are 12 T cell receptor beta chains sequenced from a single sample in a study of blood T cell repertoires in COVID-19. Assay: immunoSEQ multiplex PCR; the TCRdb copy retains only in-frame clones and omits some. The data contain just under 50,000 clones, roughly 90% of them singletons. Sequenced: peripheral blood. The receptors come from a human donor in a cohort sampled during active COVID-19.

V and J are TRBV30 and TRBJ2-7; no definite D call. CDR3 size: 15 residues. V gave up 3 bases and J gave up 1 base, with 16 bases separating them. Germline V lookup: CDR1 GTSNPN, CDR2 SVGIG (reference sequence). DNA for the CDR3: TGTGCCTGGAGCCCACCTGTCGGCAGGTCCTACGAGCAGTACTTC. Protein product: CAWSPPVGRSYEQYF.

The gene calls are TRBV23-1 and TRBJ2-7, with 9 bases fitting TRBD2. TRBV23-1 counts as an open reading frame of uncertain function. The J segment lost 4 bases and the V segment lost 4 bases, leaving 11 bases of the junction unmatched. The CDR3 spans 16 residues. DNA for the CDR3: TGCGCCAGCAGTCCCTCTAGCGGGACTAGCCGATACGAGCAGTACGTC. Translation gives CASSPSSGTSRYEQYV.

The rearrangement links TRBV7-9 to TRBJ2-5; TRBD2 matches 16 bases. Germline trimming cut 2 bases from V and 5 bases from J; bases unmatched to any gene: 11. Germline V lookup: CDR1 SEHNR, CDR2 FQNEAQ (reference sequence). CDR3 length: 19 amino acids. CDR3 protein: CASSLTVGTSGRAGETQYF. The CDR3, as DNA: TGTGCCAGCAGCTTAACGGTCGGGACTAGCGGGAGGGCGGGGGAGACCCAGTACTTC.

The V call is TRBV10-3, the J call TRBJ2-2, with D unclear. The CDR3 has 16 residues. V gave up 0 bases and J gave up 0 bases, with 8 bases separating them. The germline V gene encodes CDR1 ENHRY and CDR2 SYGVKD. The CDR3 DNA sequence: TGTGCCATCAGTGAGTCGGTTCTATCGAACACCGGGGAGCTGTTTTTT. This gives the protein CAISESVLSNTGELFF.

This clone occurred a few times. The chain employs TRBV19 and TRBJ1-5, with TRBD1 matching over 10 bases. The CDR3 is made up of 18 amino acids. Germline CDR1 is LNHDA and CDR2 is SQIVND (reference sequence). Trimming at V came to 6 bases and at J to 2 bases, leaving 13 bases not matched to a gene. DNA for the CDR3: TGTGCCAGTAGAACCGGGACAGGGGTTGGGTTAGGCAATCAGCCCCAGCATTTT. Its protein product is CASRTGTGVGLGNQPQHF.

The genes are TRBV19 and TRBJ2-1; a possible D gene is TRBD2 (5 bases). The CDR3 is 16 residues long. V lost 4 bases and J 7 bases, leaving 20 bases between the germline ends. Germline loops: CDR1 LNHDA, CDR2 SQIVND (reference sequence). CDR3 sequence reads: CASSTFSGPPVNEQFF. For the CDR3, the DNA is TGTGCCAGTAGTACCTTCAGCGGACCTCCCGTGAATGAGCAGTTCTTC.

The V and J genes are TRBV9 and TRBJ1-6; no clear D. The CDR3 sequence is 14 residues long. Trimming took 0 bases from V and 5 from J, leaving 6 bases between them. The germline CDR1 and CDR2 sequences are SGDLS and YYNGEE. The CDR3 DNA follows: TGTGCCAGCAGCGTAGGATTAGATAATTCACCCCTCCACTTT. Protein sequence: CASSVGLDNSPLHF.

CDR3 amino acids: CASRSGTGGSYEQYF. CDR3 nucleotides: TGTGCCAGTAGATCCGGGACAGGGGGCTCCTACGAGCAGTACTTC. V and J are TRBV19 and TRBJ2-7; 11 bases are shared with TRBD1. V shed 6 bases and J 0 bases; nucleotides not matched to a gene: 4. This CDR3 is built from 15 residues. Germline CDR1 LNHDA, CDR2 SQIVND (reference sequence).

The chain uses TRBV30 and TRBJ2-7; the D gene is possibly TRBD2 (6 bases). CDR1 GTSNPN and CDR2 SVGIG come from the germline V gene (reference sequence). The V end was cut by 3 bases, the J end by 1 base, with 13 bases between. CDR3 length: 14 residues. The CDR3 sequence is CAWRKAGGSYEQYF. CDR3 coding DNA: TGTGCCTGGAGGAAAGCAGGAGGGTCCTACGAGCAGTACTTC.

CDR3 sequence reads: CARSGPAGGAYEQYF. CDR3 DNA sequence: TGTGCCAGAAGCGGACCTGCGGGAGGCGCCTACGAGCAGTACTTC. The V gene is TRBV5-3, the J gene TRBJ2-7, with 8 nucleotides matching TRBD2. TRBV5-3 is an open reading frame whose function is uncertain. This CDR3 has 15 residues. V shed 4 bases, J shed 2 bases, and the junction held 8 bases outside the gene matches.

The chain combines TRBV15 with TRBJ1-2; 7 bases are a match to TRBD1. Trimming cost V 4 bases and J 7 bases; bases outside gene matches: 9. The CDR3 is made up of 14 amino acids. Germline-derived CDR1 and CDR2 are LNHNV and YYDKDF (reference sequence). The CDR3 loop is CATSTGQGVVGYTF. CDR3 DNA sequence: TGTGCCACCAGCACCGGGCAGGGGGTTGTTGGCTACACCTTC.

The chain couples TRBV19 to TRBJ1-5; the D gene is possibly TRBD1 (5 bases). This CDR3 spans 17 amino acids. V was cut by 1 base and J by 2 bases, with 15 bases left in between. Germline CDR1 reads LNHDA; CDR2 reads SQIVND (reference sequence). In DNA, the CDR3 is TGTGCCAGTAGTATAGGCGGGTCCGGGGGTGGCAATCAGCCCCAGCATTTT. Translation gives CASSIGGSGGGNQPQHF.